This TCR beta chain was captured in a study of CD8+ T cells in alopecia areata. Study results and limitations: It was lesional scalp, especially alopecia totalis/universalis, that showed higher clonality than normal scalp.

Germline CDR1 reads SEHNR; CDR2 reads FQNEAQ (reference sequence). The CDR3 runs to 15 residues. Deletions cut 4 bases from V and 5 bases from J, with 14 bases between. It was from alopecia areata patients that lesional scalp punch biopsies and peripheral blood were collected. Comments on this clone: Its antigen is still unknown.

Sequencing templates came from extracted RNA that was reverse transcribed into cDNA. Here immunoSEQ multiplex PCR was the method, and the copy in TCRdb shows in-frame clones only, minus some. Of 200,000 to 250,000 clones listed, 57% are singletons. The sequencing used CD4+ T cells sorted from blood, collected at week 0. The sequence was collected from a human donor with alopecia areata. The chain employs TRBV7-9 and TRBJ1-4, with D possibly TRBD1 on 6 matching bases. The CDR3 coding sequence is TGTGCCAGCAGCTCCAACAGGGAAGGGAATGAAAAACTGTTTTTT. It codes for CASSSNREGNEKLFF.